The present T cell receptor beta chain was sequenced within a study of blood T cell repertoires in COVID-19. The germline V gene encodes CDR1 MNHEY and CDR2 SMNVEV (reference sequence). Trimming shortened V by 6 bases and J by 5 bases, and 13 bases separated the two germline ends. The CDR3 runs 13 residues. Assay used: immunoSEQ multiplex PCR; TCRdb lists only in-frame clones, some missing. The sample lists hundreds of thousands of clones, 85% to 90% occurring once. The clonotype comes from a young woman with acute COVID-19. The J gene is TRBJ2-5, the V gene TRBV27; D perhaps matches TRBD1 (6 bases). The material sequenced was PBMCs or T cells enriched from blood (not recorded which). CDR3 protein: CASRPGQRETQYF. CDR3 coding DNA: TGTGCCAGCAGGCCGGGACAACGGGAGACCCAGTACTTC.